This is a list of T cell receptor beta chains from one sample in a study of T cell responses to AZD1222 COVID-19 vaccine. Sequencing was performed with immunoSEQ multiplex PCR; in TCRdb, only in-frame clones are kept and a portion is missing. The profile covers more than 70,000 clones, with 65% to 90% appearing a single time and 6% to 9% taken by the ten largest. Specimen: peripheral blood, collected on day 0 of AZD1222 vaccination. These receptor sequences come from an adult in good health. The CDR3 runs from the conserved cysteine through the conserved F or W. The order of the fields is D gene, J gene, V gene, clone size, CDR3 protein, CDR3 DNA. A D gene is named only where the DNA matches it firmly. Clone size is stated in some rows and not others, as once, few, many or a class when expanded.

NA | TRBJ1-4 | TRBV15 | few | CATSRDGAVGEKLFF | TGTGCCACCAGCAGAGATGGGGCGGTGGGGGAAAAACTGTTTTTT
NA | TRBJ1-1 | TRBV3-1/TRBV3-2 | NA | CASSPFVGVNTEAFF | TGTGCCAGCAGCCCCTTCGTCGGAGTGAACACTGAAGCTTTCTTT
NA | TRBJ2-7 | TRBV7-9 | NA | CASSLALQGTYEQYF | TGTGCCAGCAGCTTAGCTCTGCAGGGGACCTACGAGCAGTACTTC
NA | TRBJ1-1 | TRBV3-1/TRBV3-2 | NA | CASSQGVGMNTEAFF | TGTGCCAGCAGCCAAGGCGTCGGGATGAACACTGAAGCTTTCTTT
TRBD1 | TRBJ2-5 | TRBV9 | NA | CASSVVPDRAQETQYF | TGTGCCAGCAGCGTAGTTCCTGACAGGGCGCAAGAGACCCAGTACTTC
TRBD1 | TRBJ1-2 | TRBV25-1 | once | CASSRDSASGYTF | TGTGCCAGCAGTCGGGACAGCGCTTCTGGCTACACCTTC
NA | TRBJ2-1 | TRBV29-1 | NA | CSVYSDNEQFF | TGCAGCGTTTATTCCGACAATGAGCAGTTCTTC
NA | TRBJ1-1 | TRBV12-3/TRBV12-4 | NA | CASSFQENTEAFF | TGTGCCAGCAGTTTTCAGGAGAACACTGAAGCTTTCTTT
TRBD1 | TRBJ2-5 | TRBV15 | NA | CATSRDRQGKKTQYF | TGTGCCACCAGCAGAGATAGACAGGGTAAGAAGACCCAGTACTTC
NA | TRBJ1-5 | TRBV7-2 | once | CASSLEMGENQPQHF | TGTGCCAGCAGCTTAGAAATGGGGGAGAATCAGCCCCAGCATTTT
NA | TRBJ1-5 | TRBV5-5 | NA | CASSPGTLSNQPQHF | TGTGCCAGCAGCCCCGGGACACTAAGCAATCAGCCCCAGCATTTT
TRBD2 | TRBJ2-1 | TRBV5-1 | NA | CASSLTGLVNEQFF | TGCGCCAGCAGCTTGACGGGACTAGTCAATGAGCAGTTCTTC
TRBD1 | TRBJ1-1 | TRBV7-8 | few | CASIPWTGGEVTEAFF | TGTGCCAGCATCCCCTGGACAGGGGGGGAAGTCACTGAAGCTTTCTTT
TRBD2 | TRBJ2-3 | TRBV3-1/TRBV3-2 | NA | CASSQVPSREKRGARRADTQYF | TGTGCCAGCAGCCAAGTGCCGTCGCGGGAGAAGCGGGGGGCGAGGCGGGCAGATACGCAGTATTTT
TRBD1 | TRBJ1-6 | TRBV5-1 | NA | CASSPGTGGINSPLHF | TGCGCCAGCAGCCCCGGGACAGGGGGCATTAATTCACCCCTCCACTTT
TRBD2 | TRBJ2-7 | TRBV5-1 | NA | CASSGVTSGRPYEQYF | TGCGCCAGCAGCGGAGTAACTAGCGGTCGACCCTACGAGCAGTACTTC
NA | TRBJ2-1 | TRBV7-6 | NA | CASGDWGEQFF | TGTGCCAGCGGAGACTGGGGGGAGCAGTTCTTC
NA | TRBJ2-3 | TRBV30 | NA | CAWSVQGSSDTQYF | TGTGCCTGGAGTGTACAGGGAAGTTCAGATACGCAGTATTTT
TRBD2 | TRBJ2-1 | TRBV7-3 | NA | CASSPVSGRNEQFF | TGTGCCAGCAGCCCCGTGAGCGGGAGAAATGAGCAGTTCTTC
TRBD2 | TRBJ2-2 | TRBV19 | NA | CASIRTSGRGTGELFF | TGTGCCAGTATCCGGACTAGCGGGAGGGGCACCGGGGAGCTGTTTTTT
NA | TRBJ1-3 | TRBV4-3 | NA | CASSQGIALGNTIYF | TGCGCCAGCAGCCAGGGGATAGCCCTGGGAAACACCATATATTTT
TRBD1 | TRBJ1-2 | TRBV5-1 | NA | CASSPGQGSYGYTF | TGCGCCAGCAGCCCAGGACAGGGGTCGTATGGCTACACCTTC
TRBD2 | TRBJ2-1 | TRBV5-4 | NA | CASSEELAGPYNKQFF | TGTGCCAGCAGCGAAGAACTAGCGGGACCGTACAATAAGCAGTTCTTC
TRBD2 | TRBJ2-7 | TRBV4-2 | NA | CASSQEGTGLASGEQYF | TGTGCCAGCAGCCAAGAGGGTACGGGACTAGCGTCAGGCGAGCAGTACTTC
NA | TRBJ2-2 | TRBV2 | NA | CASSVLAGGELFF | TGTGCCAGCAGTGTCTTGGCCGGCGGGGAGCTGTTTTTT
NA | TRBJ1-1 | TRBV28 | NA | CASIRETEAFF | TGTGCCAGCATAAGGGAGACTGAAGCTTTCTTT
NA | TRBJ1-2 | TRBV6-2/TRBV6-3 | NA | CASSYPTGRNNYGYTF | TGTGCCAGCAGTTACCCCACAGGGCGCAATAACTATGGCTACACCTTC
TRBD2 | TRBJ2-1 | TRBV19 | NA | CASSTGTSGNNEQFF | TGTGCCAGTAGTACCGGGACTAGCGGCAACAATGAGCAGTTCTTC
NA | TRBJ2-7 | TRBV10-1 | NA | CASSDYKPIYEQYF | TGCGCCAGCAGTGACTACAAACCGATCTACGAGCAGTACTTC
NA | TRBJ1-6 | TRBV11-2 | NA | CASSFDGLDLHF | TGTGCCAGCAGCTTTGACGGATTGGACCTCCACTTT
TRBD2 | TRBJ2-1 | TRBV7-3 | once | CASSTTGTSSGNEQFF | TGTGCCAGCAGTACTACCGGGACTAGCAGCGGCAATGAGCAGTTCTTC
NA | TRBJ1-2 | TRBV11-2 | NA | CASSLDYRVYGYTF | TGTGCCAGCAGCTTAGACTACAGGGTCTATGGCTACACCTTC
NA | TRBJ2-1 | TRBV7-2 | NA | CASSLRFSIYNEQFF | TGTGCCAGCAGCTTAAGGTTTTCCATTTACAATGAGCAGTTCTTC
NA | TRBJ2-2 | TRBV12-5 | once | CASGPPRGELFF | TGTGCTAGTGGTCCCCCCCGCGGGGAGCTGTTTTTT
TRBD2 | TRBJ2-3 | TRBV10-3 | medium-sized | CAISESPSGSTDTQYF | TGTGCCATCAGTGAGTCGCCTAGCGGTAGCACAGATACGCAGTATTTT
NA | TRBJ1-1 | TRBV7-8 | NA | CASSLELRGVGGTEAFF | TGTGCCAGCAGCTTAGAATTAAGAGGGGTTGGCGGTACTGAAGCTTTCTTT
NA | TRBJ2-3 | TRBV5-4 | NA | CASSLEDSYTDTQYF | TGTGCCAGCAGCTTGGAAGACAGTTACACAGATACGCAGTATTTT
NA | TRBJ2-4 | TRBV28 | NA | CASSGVPGNIQYF | TGTGCCAGCAGTGGGGTCCCGGGCAACATTCAGTACTTC
TRBD2 | TRBJ2-7 | TRBV7-8 | few | CASSLRTSGTLRYEQYF | TGTGCCAGCAGCTTGCGGACTAGCGGGACTCTTCGCTACGAGCAGTACTTC
NA | TRBJ1-2 | TRBV6-2/TRBV6-3 | NA | CASSYPTTGSIPGDYGYTF | TGTGCCAGCAGTTACCCGACGACAGGTTCAATCCCCGGGGACTATGGCTACACCTTC
NA | TRBJ1-2 | TRBV9 | NA | CASSSRGGGDGYTF | TGTGCCAGCAGCTCACGGGGCGGGGGAGACGGCTACACCTTC
TRBD2 | TRBJ2-1 | TRBV29-1 | NA | CSVVRGGSIHEQFF | TGCAGCGTTGTGCGGGGCGGGAGTATCCATGAGCAGTTCTTC
NA | TRBJ2-7 | TRBV19 | few | CASSIHHSYEQYF | TGTGCCAGTAGTATTCACCACTCCTACGAGCAGTACTTC
TRBD2 | TRBJ2-7 | TRBV7-8 | few | CASSSSSGAGPAYEQYF | TGTGCCAGCAGCTCCTCATCCGGAGCGGGACCAGCCTACGAGCAGTACTTC
NA | TRBJ1-1 | TRBV28 | NA | CASSLIPRDEAFF | TGTGCCAGCAGTTTAATCCCGAGAGATGAAGCTTTCTTT
NA | TRBJ1-3 | TRBV28 | few | CASSFFGNTIYF | TGTGCCAGCAGTTTCTTTGGAAACACCATATATTTT
TRBD2 | TRBJ2-3 | TRBV28 | NA | CASSLFGLAGGPTDTQYF | TGTGCCAGCAGTTTATTCGGACTAGCGGGAGGGCCCACAGATACGCAGTATTTT